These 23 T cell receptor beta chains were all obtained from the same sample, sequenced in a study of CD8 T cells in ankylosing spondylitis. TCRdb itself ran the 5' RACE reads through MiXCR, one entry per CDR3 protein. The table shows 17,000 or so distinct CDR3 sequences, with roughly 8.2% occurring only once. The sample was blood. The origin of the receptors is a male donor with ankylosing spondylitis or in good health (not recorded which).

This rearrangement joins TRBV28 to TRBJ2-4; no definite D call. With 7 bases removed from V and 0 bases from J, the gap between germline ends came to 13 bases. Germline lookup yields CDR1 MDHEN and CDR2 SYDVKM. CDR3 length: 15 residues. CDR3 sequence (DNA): TGTGCCAGCACCGCCCCCCGGATAGCCAAAAACATTCAGTACTTC. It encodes CASTAPRIAKNIQYF.

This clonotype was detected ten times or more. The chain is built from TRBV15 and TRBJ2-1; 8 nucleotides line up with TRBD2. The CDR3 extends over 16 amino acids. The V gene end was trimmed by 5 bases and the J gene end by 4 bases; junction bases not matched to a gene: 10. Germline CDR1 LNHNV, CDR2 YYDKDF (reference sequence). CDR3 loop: CATSGSSGTTYNEQFF. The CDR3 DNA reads TGTGCCACCAGCGGTAGTAGCGGGACAACTTACAATGAGCAGTTCTTC.

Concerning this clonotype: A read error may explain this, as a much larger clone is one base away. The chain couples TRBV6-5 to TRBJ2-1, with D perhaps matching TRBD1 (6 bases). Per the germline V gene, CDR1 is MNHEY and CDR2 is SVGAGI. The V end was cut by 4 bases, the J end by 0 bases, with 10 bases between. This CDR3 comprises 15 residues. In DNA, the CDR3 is TGTGCCAGCAGTTTTGAGGACAGCTCCTACAATGAGCAGTTCTTC. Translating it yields CASSFEDSSYNEQFF.

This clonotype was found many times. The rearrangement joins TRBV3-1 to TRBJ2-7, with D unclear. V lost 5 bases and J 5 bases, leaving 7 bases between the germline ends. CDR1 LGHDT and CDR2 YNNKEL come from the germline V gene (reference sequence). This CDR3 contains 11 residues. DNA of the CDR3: TGTGCCAGCAGCATAAGCGACGAGCAGTACTTC. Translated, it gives CASSISDEQYF.

CDR3 nucleotides: TGTGCCAGCAGCTCAGGGGGATATGGATCACCCCTCCACTTT. Encoded protein: CASSSGGYGSPLHF. J is TRBJ1-6 and V is TRBV7-9, with 7 nucleotides matching TRBD1. J lost 10 bases, V lost 4 bases, and 7 bases had no gene match. Per germline, CDR1 SEHNR and CDR2 FQNEAQ (reference sequence). CDR3 size: 14 residues.

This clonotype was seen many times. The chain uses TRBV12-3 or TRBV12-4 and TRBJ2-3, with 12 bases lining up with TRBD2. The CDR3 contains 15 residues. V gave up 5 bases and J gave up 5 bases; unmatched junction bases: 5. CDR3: CASSPSGGARDTQYF. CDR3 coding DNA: TGTGCCAGCAGTCCTAGCGGGGGGGCAAGAGATACGCAGTATTTT.

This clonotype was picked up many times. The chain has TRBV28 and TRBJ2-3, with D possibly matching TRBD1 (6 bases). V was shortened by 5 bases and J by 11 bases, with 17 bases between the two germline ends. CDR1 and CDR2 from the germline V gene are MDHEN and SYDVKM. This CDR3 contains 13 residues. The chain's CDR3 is CASSHPTGLVQYF. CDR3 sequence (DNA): TGTGCCAGCAGTCATCCTACAGGGTTGGTGCAGTATTTT.

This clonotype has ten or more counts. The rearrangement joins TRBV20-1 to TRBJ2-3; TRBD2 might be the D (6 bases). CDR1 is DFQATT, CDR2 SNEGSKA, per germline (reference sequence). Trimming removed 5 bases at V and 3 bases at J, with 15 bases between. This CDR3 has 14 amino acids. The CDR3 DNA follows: TGCAGTGCTGACGAGCGGGTTGGTACAGATACGCAGTATTTT. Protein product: CSADERVGTDTQYF.

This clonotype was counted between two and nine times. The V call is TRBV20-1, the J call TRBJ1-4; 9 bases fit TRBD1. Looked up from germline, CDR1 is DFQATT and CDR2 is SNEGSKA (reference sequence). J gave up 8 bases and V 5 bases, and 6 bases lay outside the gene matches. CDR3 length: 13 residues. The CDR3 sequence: CSAPRQGGEKLFF. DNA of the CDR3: TGCAGTGCTCCGAGACAGGGGGGAGAAAAACTGTTTTTT.

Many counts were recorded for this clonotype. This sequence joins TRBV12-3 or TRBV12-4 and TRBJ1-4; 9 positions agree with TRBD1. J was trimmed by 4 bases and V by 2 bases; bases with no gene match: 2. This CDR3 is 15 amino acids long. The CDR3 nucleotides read TGTGCCAGCAGTTTAACAGGGGGCTTTAATGAAAAACTGTTTTTT. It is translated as CASSLTGGFNEKLFF.

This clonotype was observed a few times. The CDR3 nucleotides read TGCAGCGTTGAATACCTAGATCATGTCGCCAAAAACATTCAGTACTTC. This sequence encodes CSVEYLDHVAKNIQYF. The J gene is TRBJ2-4, the V gene TRBV29-1; D unresolved. The CDR3 contains 16 residues. V shed 2 bases and J shed 1 base, with 15 bases lying between them. The germline V gene encodes CDR1 SQVTM and CDR2 ANQGSEA.

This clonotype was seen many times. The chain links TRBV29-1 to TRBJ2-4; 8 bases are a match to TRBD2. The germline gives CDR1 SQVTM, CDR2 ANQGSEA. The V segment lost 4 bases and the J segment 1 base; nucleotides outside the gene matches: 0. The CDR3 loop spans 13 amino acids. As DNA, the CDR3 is TGCAGCGTTGCGGGAGGGGCCAAAAACATTCAGTACTTC. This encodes CSVAGGAKNIQYF.

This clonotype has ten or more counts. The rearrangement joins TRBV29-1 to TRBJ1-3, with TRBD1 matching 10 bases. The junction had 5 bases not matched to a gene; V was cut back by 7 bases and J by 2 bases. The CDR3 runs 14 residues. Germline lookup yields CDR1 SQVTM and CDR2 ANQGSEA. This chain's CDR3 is CSAETGGTGNTIYF. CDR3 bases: TGCAGCGCCGAGACAGGGGGCACTGGAAACACCATATATTTT.

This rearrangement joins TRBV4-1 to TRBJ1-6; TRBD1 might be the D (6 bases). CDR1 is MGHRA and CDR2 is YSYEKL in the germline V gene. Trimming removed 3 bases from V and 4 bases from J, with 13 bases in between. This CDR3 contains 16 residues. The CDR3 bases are TGCGCCAGCAGCCATTACACAGGGAGATATAATTCACCCCTCCACTTT. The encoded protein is CASSHYTGRYNSPLHF.

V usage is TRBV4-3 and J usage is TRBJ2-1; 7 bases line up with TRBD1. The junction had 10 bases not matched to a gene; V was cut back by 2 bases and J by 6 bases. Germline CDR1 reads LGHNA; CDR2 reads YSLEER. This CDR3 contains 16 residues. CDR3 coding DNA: TGCGCCAGCAGCCAAACCCGGCAGGGGGTAGCCAATGAGCAGTTCTTC. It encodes CASSQTRQGVANEQFF.

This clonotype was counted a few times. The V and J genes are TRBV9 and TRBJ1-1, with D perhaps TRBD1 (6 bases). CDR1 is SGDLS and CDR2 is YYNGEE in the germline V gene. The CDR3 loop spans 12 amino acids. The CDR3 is CASGGGRGEAFF. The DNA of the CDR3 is TGTGCAAGCGGGGGGGGCAGGGGCGAAGCTTTCTTT.

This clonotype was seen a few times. The CDR3 reads CASRGPQGDEQFF. In nucleotides, the CDR3 is TGTGCCAGCAGGGGACCCCAGGGGGATGAGCAGTTCTTC. The chain employs TRBV2 and TRBJ2-1; TRBD1 matches 7 bases. After removal of 6 bases from V and 8 bases from J, the junction contained 7 bases not matched to a gene. CDR3 length: 13 amino acids. Germline V gene lookup returns CDR1 SNHLY and CDR2 FYNNEI. Full variable domain (missing parts from reference TRBV2 and TRBJ2-1): EPEVTQTPSHQVTQMGQEVILRCVPISNHLYFYWYRQILGQKVEFLVSFYNNEISEKSEIFDDQFSVERPDGSNFTLKIRSTKLEDSAMYFCASRGPQGDEQFFGPGTRLTVL.

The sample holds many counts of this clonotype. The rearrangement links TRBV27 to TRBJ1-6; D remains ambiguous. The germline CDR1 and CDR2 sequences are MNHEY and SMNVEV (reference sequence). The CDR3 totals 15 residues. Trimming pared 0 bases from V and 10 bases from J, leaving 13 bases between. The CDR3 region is CASSLSRAQESPLHF. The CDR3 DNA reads TGTGCCAGCAGTTTATCGAGGGCCCAGGAGTCACCCCTCCACTTT.

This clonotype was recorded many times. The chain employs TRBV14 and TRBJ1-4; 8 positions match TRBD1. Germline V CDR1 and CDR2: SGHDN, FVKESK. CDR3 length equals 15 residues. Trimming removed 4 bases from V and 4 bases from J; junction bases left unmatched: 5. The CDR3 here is CASSPRGRGNEKLFF. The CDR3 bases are TGTGCCAGCAGCCCCAGGGGGCGCGGTAATGAAAAACTGTTTTTT. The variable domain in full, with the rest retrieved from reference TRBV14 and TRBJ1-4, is EAGVTQFPSHSVIEKGQTVTLRCDPISGHDNLYWYRRVMGKEIKFLLHFVKESKQDESGMPNNRFLAERTGGTYSTLKVQPAELEDSGVYFCASSPRGRGNEKLFFGSGTQLSVL.

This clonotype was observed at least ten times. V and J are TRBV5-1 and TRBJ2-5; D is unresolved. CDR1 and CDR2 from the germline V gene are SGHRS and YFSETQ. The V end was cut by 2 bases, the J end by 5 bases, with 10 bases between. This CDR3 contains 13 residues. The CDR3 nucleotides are TGCGCCAGCAGCTTCTCGGGCTACGAGACCCAGTACTTC. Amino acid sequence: CASSFSGYETQYF. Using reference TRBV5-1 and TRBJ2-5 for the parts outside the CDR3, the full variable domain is KAGVTQTPRYLIKTRGQQVTLSCSPISGHRSVSWYQQTPGQGLQFLFEYFSETQRNKGNFPGRFSGRQFSNSRSEMNVSTLELGDSALYLCASSFSGYETQYFGPGTRLLVL.

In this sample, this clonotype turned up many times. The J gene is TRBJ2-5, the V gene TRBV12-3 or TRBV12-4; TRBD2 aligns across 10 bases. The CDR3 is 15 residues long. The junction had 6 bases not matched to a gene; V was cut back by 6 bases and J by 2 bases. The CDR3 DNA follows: TGTGCCAGCAGCCCCACTAGCGGGATACAAGAGACCCAGTACTTC. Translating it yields CASSPTSGIQETQYF.

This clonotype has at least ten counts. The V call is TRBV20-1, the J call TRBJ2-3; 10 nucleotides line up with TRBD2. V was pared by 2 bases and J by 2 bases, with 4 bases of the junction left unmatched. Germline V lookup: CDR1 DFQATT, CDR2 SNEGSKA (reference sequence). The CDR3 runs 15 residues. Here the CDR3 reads CSARQLAGPTDTQYF. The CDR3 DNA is TGCAGTGCTAGACAACTAGCGGGACCCACAGATACGCAGTATTTT.

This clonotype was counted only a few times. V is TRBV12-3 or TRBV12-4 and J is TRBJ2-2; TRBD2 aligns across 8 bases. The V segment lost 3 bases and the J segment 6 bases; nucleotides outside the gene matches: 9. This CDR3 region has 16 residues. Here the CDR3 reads CASSFPSGSWAGELFF. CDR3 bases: TGTGCCAGCAGTTTTCCCAGCGGGAGTTGGGCCGGGGAGCTGTTTTTT.